The 20 T cell receptor beta chains given below trace back to one sample, sequenced in a study of cytomegalovirus exposure and HLA in healthy donors. The PCR used 60 Vbeta and 13 Jbeta primers. Assay used: immunoSEQ multiplex PCR; TCRdb lists only in-frame clones, some missing. The sample lists approximately 170,000 clones, roughly four fifths seen once, with less than 2% in the top ten. What was sequenced was PBMCs. The receptors originated from a middle-aged man in good health and CMV-seronegative.

V and J are TRBV27 and TRBJ2-7; 13 positions agree with TRBD2. Losses at the gene ends were 6 bases for V and 7 bases for J; bases not matched to a gene: 6. The CDR3 spans 14 residues. The germline CDR1 and CDR2 sequences are MNHEY and SMNVEV (reference sequence). The CDR3 loop is CASSRLAGGGEQYF. DNA for the CDR3: TGTGCCAGCAGCCGACTAGCGGGGGGAGGTGAGCAGTACTTC.

Regarding this clone: At the DNA level, this CDR3 is encoded by other sequences in the same sample as well. V is TRBV7-2 and J is TRBJ1-5; tentative D call: TRBD1 (5 bases). Trimming took 1 base from V and 0 from J, leaving 7 bases between them. The CDR3 has 15 amino acids. The germline gives CDR1 SGHTA, CDR2 FQGNSA. The CDR3 DNA sequence: TGTGCCAGCAGCTTAGGACAGCTTAGCAATCAGCCCCAGCATTTT. Residues: CASSLGQLSNQPQHF.

This clone appeared a few times. V and J are TRBV7-6 and TRBJ2-1; weak D call: TRBD2 (6 bases). Per germline, CDR1 SGHVS and CDR2 FNYEAQ. Trimming took off 0 bases at V and 10 bases at J, with 10 bases between the two ends. The CDR3 is made up of 13 amino acids. The CDR3 DNA reads TGTGCCAGCAGCTTAGCGCGGGGAGACGAGCAGTTCTTC. As protein: CASSLARGDEQFF. Supplemented by reference TRBV7-6 and TRBJ2-1, the full variable domain reads GAGVSQSPRYKVTKRGQDVALRCDPISGHVSLYWYRQALGQGPEFLTYFNYEAQQDKSGLPNDRFSAERPEGSISTLTIQRTEQRDSAMYRCASSLARGDEQFFGPGTRLTVL.

The gene calls are TRBV5-4 and TRBJ2-1; weak D call: TRBD1 (8 bases). CDR3 length: 15 residues. Germline loops: CDR1 SGHNT, CDR2 YYREEE (reference sequence). The V end lost 2 bases, the J end lost 9 bases, and 18 bases lay between the germline ends. This CDR3 reads CASSFKAGQEGEQFF. The CDR3 DNA reads TGTGCCAGCAGCTTTAAAGCGGGACAGGAAGGTGAGCAGTTCTTC.

The V and J genes are TRBV28 and TRBJ2-2, with 7 bases that match TRBD2. This CDR3 has 12 residues. Germline-derived CDR1 and CDR2 are MDHEN and SYDVKM. With V trimmed by 7 bases and J by 7 bases, 3 bases remained unmatched. The CDR3 nucleotides are TGTGCCAGCAAAGGGGAGGGCGGGGAGCTGTTTTTT. Its translation: CASKGEGGELFF.

This chain links TRBV19 with TRBJ1-5, with D uncertain. Trimming took 0 bases from V and 6 from J, leaving 9 bases between them. Looked up from germline, CDR1 is LNHDA and CDR2 is SQIVND (reference sequence). This CDR3 is built from 14 residues. The CDR3 DNA is TGTGCCAGTAGTATAGAAGGAGCGGGTCAGCCCCAGCATTTT. Translating gives CASSIEGAGQPQHF.

The chain carries TRBV7-3 and TRBJ2-2; the D is unclear. The CDR3 consists of 12 residues. Deletions cut 2 bases from V and 7 bases from J, with 5 bases between. Germline values: CDR1 SGHTA, CDR2 FQGTGA. The CDR3 loop is CASSLSVGELFF. The CDR3 DNA is TGTGCCAGCAGCTTATCAGTCGGGGAGCTGTTTTTT.

The chain uses TRBV21-1 and TRBJ1-4; the D call TRBD1 from the table was never checked on the DNA. TRBV21-1 is recorded as a pseudogene. The CDR3 has 14 residues. CDR3 protein: CASTSGTGSEKLFF. CDR3 bases: TGTGCCAGCACCTCCGGGACAGGATCCGAAAAACTGTTTTTT.

The V and J genes are TRBV19 and TRBJ1-2; TRBD1 aligns across 7 bases. V lost 4 bases, J lost 7 bases, and 6 bases stayed unmatched. The CDR3 loop spans 13 amino acids. Germline V gene sequence: CDR1 LNHDA, CDR2 SQIVND (reference sequence). In nucleotides, the CDR3 is TGTGCCAGTAGTACCCGACAGGGCGGTGGCTACACCTTC. This gives the protein CASSTRQGGGYTF.

The V call is TRBV15, the J call TRBJ1-2; D is possibly TRBD1 (6 bases). CDR1 is LNHNV, CDR2 YYDKDF, per germline (reference sequence). This CDR3 contains 15 residues. The V and J ends lost 0 bases and 6 bases respectively, with 14 bases between them. The DNA for the CDR3 is TGTGCCACCAGCAGAGATCCCGGGACACCCGATGGCTACACCTTC. The encoded protein is CATSRDPGTPDGYTF.

This CDR3 is CASSEGGGNNQPQHF. CDR3 nucleotides: TGCGCCAGCAGTGAGGGGGGAGGGAACAATCAGCCCCAGCATTTT. The rearrangement links TRBV5-1 to TRBJ1-5; D might be TRBD1 (6 bases). The germline V and J ends were trimmed by 5 bases and 3 bases, with 15 bases remaining between them. The CDR3 consists of 15 residues. CDR1 and CDR2 (germline): SGHRS, YFSETQ.

The V and J genes are TRBV2 and TRBJ2-2, with 7 bases fitting TRBD2. This CDR3 is 13 amino acids long. Looked up from germline, CDR1 is SNHLY and CDR2 is FYNNEI. V was pared by 4 bases and J by 7 bases, with 3 bases of the junction left unmatched. The CDR3 spells CASSVSSGGELFF. For the CDR3, the DNA is TGTGCCAGCAGTGTTTCTAGCGGCGGGGAGCTGTTTTTT. Full variable domain (remainder filled in from reference TRBV2 and TRBJ2-2): EPEVTQTPSHQVTQMGQEVILRCVPISNHLYFYWYRQILGQKVEFLVSFYNNEISEKSEIFDDQFSVERPDGSNFTLKIRSTKLEDSAMYFCASSVSSGGELFFGEGSRLTVL.

The chain employs TRBV12-5 and TRBJ2-1, with 13 bases matching TRBD2. J was trimmed by 1 base and V by 8 bases; bases with no gene match: 8. Germline CDR1 is LGHNT and CDR2 is FRNRAP. This CDR3 contains 17 residues. The CDR3 protein is CASSPRTSGSSYNEQFF. CDR3 coding DNA: TGTGCTAGTAGCCCCCGGACTAGCGGGAGTTCCTACAATGAGCAGTTCTTC. Using reference TRBV12-5 and TRBJ2-1 for the parts outside the CDR3, the full variable domain is DARVTQTPRHKVTEMGQEVTMRCQPILGHNTVFWYRQTMMQGLELLAYFRNRAPLDDSGMPKDRFSAEMPDATLATLKIQPSEPRDSAVYFCASSPRTSGSSYNEQFFGPGTRLTVL.

The chain recombines TRBV19 with TRBJ1-2; no definite D call. Trimming cost V 3 bases and J 2 bases, with 10 bases left between them. Germline V gives CDR1 LNHDA, CDR2 SQIVND (reference sequence). CDR3 size: 14 residues. The CDR3, as DNA: TGTGCCAGTAGTATCGGCAGGCGAAACTATGGCTACACCTTC. It translates to CASSIGRRNYGYTF.

In regard to this clone: Other nucleotide sequences in the sample specify the same CDR3. The chain carries TRBV28 and TRBJ2-7; tentatively, D is TRBD1 (5 bases). With 2 bases removed from V and 3 bases from J, the gap between germline ends came to 5 bases. The germline CDR1 and CDR2 sequences are MDHEN and SYDVKM. The CDR3 spans 12 residues. CDR3 in amino acids: CASSLQGYEQYF. CDR3 in DNA: TGTGCCAGCAGTTTACAGGGCTACGAGCAGTACTTC.

This clone was observed once. The chain is built from TRBV5-1 and TRBJ2-2; 8 bases map to TRBD2. V was pared by 1 base and J by 2 bases, with 22 bases of the junction left unmatched. The CDR3 runs 22 residues. Germline loops: CDR1 SGHRS, CDR2 YFSETQ. CDR3 protein: CASSLRTASGSPPLINTGELFF. For the CDR3, the DNA is TGCGCCAGCAGCTTGAGGACTGCGAGCGGGAGCCCACCCTTAATAAACACCGGGGAGCTGTTTTTT.

The chain couples TRBV28 to TRBJ1-2; no clear D gene. The germline gives CDR1 MDHEN, CDR2 SYDVKM. The length of the CDR3 is 16 residues. Trimming stripped 4 bases from V and 6 bases from J, with 21 bases between. The CDR3 nucleotides read TGTGCCAGCAGTTCCATTATCCTCCGGGGAAGGGATGGCTACACCTTC. This gives the protein CASSSIILRGRDGYTF.

This clone has more than one count but fewer than ten. The J gene is TRBJ2-1, the V gene TRBV5-1, with TRBD1 matching 9 bases. The V gene end was trimmed by 7 bases and the J gene end by 5 bases; junction bases not matched to a gene: 7. CDR3 size: 14 residues. CDR1 and CDR2 from the germline V gene are SGHRS and YFSETQ. CDR3 residues: CASGRDRANNEQFF. The CDR3 region has the DNA TGCGCCAGCGGTAGGGACAGGGCAAACAATGAGCAGTTCTTC.

This sequence joins TRBV25-1 and TRBJ1-1; D not resolved. This CDR3 is 15 amino acids long. Germline CDR1 and CDR2: MGHDK and SYGVNS. Trimming removed 6 bases from V and 3 bases from J, with 17 bases in between. The DNA for the CDR3 is TGTGCCAGCAGGAGCCGTGATGTGGTTGACACTGAAGCTTTCTTT. Translated, it gives CASRSRDVVDTEAFF.

The CDR3 DNA is TGTGCCAGCAGCGGGGGGACAGGAAATACCTACAATGAGCAGTTCTTC. Its protein is CASSGGTGNTYNEQFF. The chain is built from TRBV9 and TRBJ2-1; 8 nucleotides match TRBD1. This CDR3 has 16 residues. V shed 3 bases, J shed 2 bases, and the junction held 7 bases outside the gene matches. Looked up from germline, CDR1 is SGDLS and CDR2 is YYNGEE.